This T cell receptor beta chain was recovered during a study of early T cells in non-severe SARS-CoV-2 infection. Study context: Sequencing was performed on bulk RNA from unsorted whole blood, leaving chains unpaired.

This clonotype has just a few counts. Its antigen remains unidentified. General study results and limits: Matching with VDJdb favored anti-spike CD8 responses (missing private and CD4 specificities).

Each cDNA molecule carried a unique molecular identifier. TCRdb ran MiXCR on the 5' RACE reads and lists one entry per CDR3 protein. The table has around 80,000 distinct CDR3 sequences, approximately 12% seen once. The V gene lost 1 base and the J gene lost 8 bases, with 15 bases spanning the gap. The CDR3 is made up of 16 amino acids. CDR1 is LGHDT and CDR2 is YNNKEL in the germline V gene (reference sequence). The material sequenced was whole blood. The chain recombines TRBV3-1 with TRBJ1-6, with a weak D call TRBD1 (5 bases). The origin of this receptor is an adult who was a healthcare worker with PCR-confirmed SARS-CoV-2 infection or an uninfected control (not recorded which). The CDR3 loop reads CASSQAWGTGYSPLHF. CDR3 nucleotide sequence: TGTGCCAGCAGCCAAGCGTGGGGGACGGGGTATTCACCCCTCCACTTT.